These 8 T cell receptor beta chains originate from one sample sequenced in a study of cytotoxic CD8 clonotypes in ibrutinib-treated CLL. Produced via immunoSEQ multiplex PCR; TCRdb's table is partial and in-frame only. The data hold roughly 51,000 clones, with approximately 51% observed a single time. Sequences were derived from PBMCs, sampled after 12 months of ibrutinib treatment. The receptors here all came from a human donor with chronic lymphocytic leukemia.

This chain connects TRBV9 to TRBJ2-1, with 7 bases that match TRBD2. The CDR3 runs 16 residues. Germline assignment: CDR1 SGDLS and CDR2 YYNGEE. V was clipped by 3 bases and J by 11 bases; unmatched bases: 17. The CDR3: CASSALGRDYGRKQFF. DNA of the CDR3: TGTGCCAGCAGCGCTTTGGGTCGGGACTATGGGAGGAAGCAGTTCTTC.

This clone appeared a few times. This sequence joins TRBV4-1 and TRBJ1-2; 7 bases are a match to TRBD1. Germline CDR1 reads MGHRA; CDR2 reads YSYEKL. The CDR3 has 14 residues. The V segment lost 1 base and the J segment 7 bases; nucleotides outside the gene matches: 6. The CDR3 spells CASSQAGTVLGYTF. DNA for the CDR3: TGCGCCAGCAGCCAAGCAGGGACAGTTCTTGGCTACACCTTC.

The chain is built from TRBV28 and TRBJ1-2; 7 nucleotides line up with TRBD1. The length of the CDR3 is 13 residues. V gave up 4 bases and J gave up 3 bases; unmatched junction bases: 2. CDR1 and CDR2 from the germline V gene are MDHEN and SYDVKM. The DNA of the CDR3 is TGTGCCAGCAGTTCTCAGGGGGACTATGGCTACACCTTC. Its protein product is CASSSQGDYGYTF.

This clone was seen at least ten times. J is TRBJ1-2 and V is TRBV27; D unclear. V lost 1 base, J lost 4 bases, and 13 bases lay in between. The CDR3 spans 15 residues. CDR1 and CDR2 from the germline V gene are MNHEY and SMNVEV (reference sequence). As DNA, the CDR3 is TGTGCCAGCAGTTTATACCATTCTTTCGGCTATGGCTACACCTTC. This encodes CASSLYHSFGYGYTF.

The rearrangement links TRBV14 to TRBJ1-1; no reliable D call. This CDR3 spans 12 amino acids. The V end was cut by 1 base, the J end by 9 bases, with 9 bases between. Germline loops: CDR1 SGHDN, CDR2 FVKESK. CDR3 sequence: CASSQGGRKAFF. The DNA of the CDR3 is TGTGCCAGCAGCCAAGGAGGCAGAAAAGCTTTCTTT. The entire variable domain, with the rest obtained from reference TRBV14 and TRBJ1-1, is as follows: EAGVTQFPSHSVIEKGQTVTLRCDPISGHDNLYWYRRVMGKEIKFLLHFVKESKQDESGMPNNRFLAERTGGTYSTLKVQPAELEDSGVYFCASSQGGRKAFFGQGTRLTVV.

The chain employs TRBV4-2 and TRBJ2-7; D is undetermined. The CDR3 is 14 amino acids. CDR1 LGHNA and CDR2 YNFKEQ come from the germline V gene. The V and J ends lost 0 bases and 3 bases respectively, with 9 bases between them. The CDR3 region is CASSQEMQFYEQYF. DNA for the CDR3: TGTGCCAGCAGCCAAGAAATGCAGTTCTACGAGCAGTACTTC.

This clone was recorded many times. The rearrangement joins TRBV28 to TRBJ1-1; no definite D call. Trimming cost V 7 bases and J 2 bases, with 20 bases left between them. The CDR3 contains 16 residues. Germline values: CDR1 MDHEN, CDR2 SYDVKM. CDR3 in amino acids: CASTPGDLRSNTEAFF. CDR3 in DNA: TGTGCCAGCACACCCGGGGATTTAAGGTCAAACACTGAAGCTTTCTTT.

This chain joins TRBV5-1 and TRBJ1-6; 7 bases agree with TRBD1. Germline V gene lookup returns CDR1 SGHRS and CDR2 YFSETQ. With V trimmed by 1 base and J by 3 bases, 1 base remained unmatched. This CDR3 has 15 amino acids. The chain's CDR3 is CASSLTGDYNSPLHF. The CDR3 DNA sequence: TGCGCCAGCAGCTTGACAGGGGACTATAATTCACCCCTCCACTTT.